Below are 29 T cell receptor beta chains sequenced from a single sample in a study of blood T cell repertoires in COVID-19. Sequenced by immunoSEQ multiplex PCR; TCRdb stores in-frame clones only, minus some. The sample shows 95,000 to 150,000 clones, 90% of them seen only once. The source material was peripheral blood. The receptors shown here come from a woman aged 60-75 years with COVID-19, enrolled during active disease.

This rearrangement joins TRBV12-5 to TRBJ1-2; weak D call: TRBD1 (5 bases). The V gene lost 7 bases and the J gene lost 8 bases, with 23 bases spanning the gap. The CDR3 is 15 amino acids. Germline V lookup: CDR1 LGHNT, CDR2 FRNRAP. CDR3 bases: TGTGCTAGTGCTCCCTGGGGCTCCCCCTCGGGCGGCTACACCTTC. Translated: CASAPWGSPSGGYTF.

The rearrangement uses TRBV18 and TRBJ1-2; 7 nucleotides match TRBD1. The CDR3 consists of 13 residues. V shed 3 bases and J 4 bases; nucleotides not matched to a gene: 2. Germline values: CDR1 KGHSH, CDR2 LQKENI. CDR3 residues: CASSPSGGYGYTF. In DNA, the CDR3 is TGTGCCAGCTCACCCTCAGGGGGCTATGGCTACACCTTC.

As regards this clone: Additional DNA sequences in this sample encode the identical CDR3. The chain employs TRBV15 and TRBJ1-1; TRBD1 aligns across 9 bases. This CDR3 is built from 15 residues. V trimming: 3 bases; J trimming: 1 base; junction bases outside the gene matches: 3. Germline assignment: CDR1 LNHNV and CDR2 YYDKDF (reference sequence). The CDR3 loop is CATSRGGQGNTEAFF. The CDR3 DNA is TGTGCCACCAGCAGGGGGGGACAGGGGAACACTGAAGCTTTCTTT.

V and J are TRBV5-4 and TRBJ2-5; 9 nucleotides align to TRBD2. The V gene end was trimmed by 1 base and the J gene end by 5 bases; junction bases not matched to a gene: 9. The germline V gene has CDR1 SGHNT and CDR2 YYREEE (reference sequence). The CDR3 has 16 residues. CDR3 sequence: CASSLSGRGGLETQYF. The CDR3 region has the DNA TGTGCCAGCAGCTTGTCCGGGCGGGGGGGCCTTGAGACCCAGTACTTC.

V usage is TRBV10-3 and J usage is TRBJ2-1; 12 nucleotides line up with TRBD2. The ends lost 2 bases at V and 8 bases at J; junction bases unmatched: 10. The germline V gene has CDR1 ENHRY and CDR2 SYGVKD. This CDR3 has 17 residues. The CDR3: CAISEHPSGGGSDEQFF. The CDR3 bases are TGTGCCATCAGTGAGCACCCTAGCGGGGGGGGATCGGATGAGCAGTTCTTC.

The chain employs TRBV6-6 and TRBJ2-1; 9 bases agree with TRBD1. The CDR3 consists of 16 residues. Germline-derived CDR1 and CDR2 are MNHNY and SVGAGI (reference sequence). J lost 4 bases, V lost 7 bases, and 11 bases had no gene match. The CDR3 nucleotides read TGTGCCAGCACTCCAGGGACAGGGATTGTTTACAATGAGCAGTTCTTC. Encoded protein: CASTPGTGIVYNEQFF.

The chain joins TRBV2 to TRBJ2-3; D not resolved. The germline V gene encodes CDR1 SNHLY and CDR2 FYNNEI. The CDR3 is made up of 11 amino acids. Trimming took 8 bases from V and 2 from J, leaving 5 bases between them. The CDR3 loop is CASDSTDTQYF. The CDR3 nucleotides read TGTGCCAGCGACTCCACAGATACGCAGTATTTT.

The V and J genes are TRBV19 and TRBJ1-5, with 9 bases aligning to TRBD1. Germline V CDR1 and CDR2: LNHDA, SQIVND (reference sequence). V lost 7 bases, J lost 8 bases, and 18 bases stayed unmatched. The CDR3 is 17 amino acids. The DNA for the CDR3 is TGTGCCAGTACCCGATGGGGGGCCGGGACAGGGTTGGAGCCCCAGCATTTT. Amino acid sequence: CASTRWGAGTGLEPQHF.

J is TRBJ1-1 and V is TRBV3-1 (or the pseudogene TRBV3-2); D remains ambiguous. Germline CDR1 LGHDT, CDR2 YNNKEL (reference sequence). Trimming removed 4 bases from V and 5 bases from J, with 14 bases in between. The CDR3 is 14 residues long. CDR3 sequence reads: CASSPITLGTEAFF. For the CDR3, the DNA is TGTGCCAGCAGCCCGATAACCCTCGGGACTGAAGCTTTCTTT.

The chain has TRBV5-1 and TRBJ2-2, with D perhaps TRBD1 (7 bases). The CDR3 contains 16 residues. Germline lookup yields CDR1 SGHRS and CDR2 YFSETQ. Deletions cut 3 bases from V and 5 bases from J, with 17 bases between. The CDR3 DNA sequence: TGCGCCAGCAGCTCGCGGGGACAGCAAGAGACCGGGGAGCTGTTTTTT. Amino acids: CASSSRGQQETGELFF.

This clone was seen just once. The chain carries TRBV7-2 and TRBJ1-2; a weak D match, TRBD1 (6 bases). The germline V gene has CDR1 SGHTA and CDR2 FQGNSA. CDR3 size: 16 residues. V lost 2 bases to trimming and J lost 2 bases, with 15 bases between them. The CDR3 DNA sequence: TGTGCCAGCAGCTTACATGGGGGGGGCCGGAACTATGGCTACACCTTC. Translated, it gives CASSLHGGGRNYGYTF.

The chain employs TRBV5-4 and TRBJ1-2; a weak D match, TRBD1 (5 bases). Between the trimmed V and J ends, which lost 9 bases and 0 bases, there was a span of 18 bases. This CDR3 is built from 15 residues. Germline CDR1 is SGHNT and CDR2 is YYREEE (reference sequence). The CDR3 DNA follows: TGTGCCACCTACCCCCTGGGGGACTCTAACTATGGCTACACCTTC. Translation gives CATYPLGDSNYGYTF.

The chain uses TRBV5-1 and TRBJ2-7; possibly TRBD2 for D (6 bases). The V gene lost 5 bases and the J gene lost 4 bases, with 25 bases spanning the gap. The CDR3 contains 17 residues. In germline, CDR1 is SGHRS, CDR2 YFSETQ. CDR3 amino acids: CASSLGSGTSWRYEQYF. The CDR3 DNA reads as TGCGCCAGCAGTCTGGGTAGCGGAACGAGCTGGCGGTACGAGCAGTACTTC. The whole variable domain, filled in from reference TRBV5-1 and TRBJ2-7, reads KAGVTQTPRYLIKTRGQQVTLSCSPISGHRSVSWYQQTPGQGLQFLFEYFSETQRNKGNFPGRFSGRQFSNSRSEMNVSTLELGDSALYLCASSLGSGTSWRYEQYFGPGTRLTVT.

This chain uses TRBV10-3 with TRBJ2-5, with 8 bases identical to TRBD2. The CDR3 totals 12 residues. CDR1 and CDR2 from the germline V gene are ENHRY and SYGVKD. V was clipped by 5 bases and J by 5 bases; unmatched bases: 1. CDR3 DNA: TGTGCCATCAGTCGGGAGGGGGAGACCCAGTACTTC. Translating gives CAISREGETQYF.

The chain is built from TRBV30 and TRBJ2-5; no firm D call. This CDR3 is 12 amino acids long. CDR1 and CDR2 (germline): GTSNPN, SVGIG (reference sequence). Trimming took 1 base from V and 3 from J, leaving 6 bases between them. The CDR3 nucleotides read TGTGCCTGGAGTGCATCTAAAGAGACCCAGTACTTC. It is translated as CAWSASKETQYF.

The chain has TRBV7-6 and TRBJ1-2, with 7 bases matching TRBD1. Germline values: CDR1 SGHVS, CDR2 FNYEAQ. Losses at the gene ends were 5 bases for V and 8 bases for J; bases not matched to a gene: 14. This CDR3 is built from 15 residues. The CDR3 spells CASSRSAQGKYGYTF. Here the CDR3 DNA reads TGTGCCAGCAGCCGGAGCGCACAGGGGAAGTACGGCTACACCTTC.

The gene calls are TRBV2 and TRBJ2-5, with D unresolved. V was clipped by 3 bases and J by 0 bases, with 5 bases between them. CDR3 length: 13 residues. Germline lookup yields CDR1 SNHLY and CDR2 FYNNEI. The CDR3 coding sequence is TGTGCCAGCAGTGATCTATACCAAGAGACCCAGTACTTC. Residues: CASSDLYQETQYF.

This clone was seen only once. This chain uses TRBV29-1 with TRBJ1-1; TRBD1 might be the D (6 bases). V was shortened by 5 bases and J by 3 bases, with 13 bases between the two germline ends. The CDR3 extends over 13 amino acids. CDR1 and CDR2 (germline): SQVTM, ANQGSEA. CDR3 in amino acids: CSVHTGQYTEAFF. The CDR3 bases are TGCAGCGTTCACACAGGGCAGTACACTGAAGCTTTCTTT.

The CDR3 sequence: CASSFNDRVKDKHQGNYGYTF. The DNA for the CDR3 is TGTGCCAGCAGCTTTAACGACAGGGTGAAAGACAAACACCAAGGTAACTATGGCTACACCTTC. The chain carries TRBV21-1 and TRBJ1-2; TRBD1 reflects the table's D call only, with no check against the DNA. TRBV21-1 has pseudogene status. This CDR3 region has 21 residues.

The V and J genes are TRBV6-5 and TRBJ1-1; D is undetermined. The CDR3 contains 14 residues. CDR1 and CDR2 from the germline V gene are MNHEY and SVGAGI. Trimming left V 2 bases short and J 1 base short, with 8 bases between. The CDR3 protein is CASSYGGSNTEAFF. In DNA, the CDR3 is TGTGCCAGCAGTTACGGAGGCTCGAACACTGAAGCTTTCTTT.

This rearrangement joins TRBV5-1 to TRBJ1-4, with 9 bases that match TRBD1. The CDR3 contains 16 residues. The V gene end was trimmed by 4 bases and the J gene end by 7 bases; junction bases not matched to a gene: 11. CDR1 is SGHRS, CDR2 YFSETQ, per germline. CDR3 sequence (DNA): TGCGCCAGCAGCCCCAACGGGGACAGGGTGGCTGAAAAACTGTTTTTT. The encoded protein is CASSPNGDRVAEKLFF.

In DNA form, the CDR3 reads TGTGCCAGCTCACAGGGGGGGCTCACAGATACGCAGTATTTT. Protein: CASSQGGLTDTQYF. This rearrangement joins TRBV18 to TRBJ2-3; the D gene is possibly TRBD2 (7 bases). In germline, CDR1 is KGHSH, CDR2 LQKENI. The length of the CDR3 is 14 residues. Trimming left V 4 bases short and J 2 bases short, with 10 bases between.

The chain joins TRBV6-2 or TRBV6-3 to TRBJ2-1; maybe TRBD2 (6 bases). Trimming stripped 0 bases from V and 6 bases from J, with 15 bases between. This CDR3 spans 16 amino acids. The germline V gene encodes CDR1 MNHEY and CDR2 SVGEGT. DNA of the CDR3: TGTGCCAGCAGTTACTCAGGCCGGGGGAGGTGCAATGAGCAGTTCTTC. Its translation: CASSYSGRGRCNEQFF.

The chain is built from TRBV27 and TRBJ1-6; 10 nucleotides align to TRBD1. Germline CDR1 is MNHEY and CDR2 is SMNVEV (reference sequence). Losses at the gene ends were 5 bases for V and 6 bases for J; bases not matched to a gene: 4. There are 15 residues in the CDR3. CDR3 region: CASSLGQGVNSPLHF. As DNA, the CDR3 is TGTGCCAGCAGTCTAGGACAGGGGGTTAATTCACCCCTCCACTTT.

The chain joins TRBV9 to TRBJ2-5; TRBD2 matches 8 bases. J lost 2 bases, V lost 4 bases, and 7 bases had no gene match. Germline V gene lookup returns CDR1 SGDLS and CDR2 YYNGEE. The CDR3 totals 15 residues. CDR3 nucleotide sequence: TGTGCCAGCAGCCCCGGACTAGCCGGACAAGAGACCCAGTACTTC. Protein product: CASSPGLAGQETQYF. Looking up the rest from reference TRBV9 and TRBJ2-5 gives the full variable domain: DSGVTQTPKHLITATGQRVTLRCSPRSGDLSVYWYQQSLDQGLQFLIQYYNGEERAKGNILERFSAQQFPDLHSELNLSSLELGDSALYFCASSPGLAGQETQYFGPGTRLLVL.

CDR3 in amino acids: CASSQEWTVGNTIYF. DNA for the CDR3: TGCGCCAGCAGCCAAGAATGGACAGTAGGGAACACCATATATTTT. This chain connects TRBV4-1 to TRBJ1-3; perhaps TRBD1 as D (6 bases). Germline-derived CDR1 and CDR2 are MGHRA and YSYEKL. Between the trimmed V and J ends, which lost 0 bases and 7 bases, there was a span of 13 bases. The CDR3 spans 15 residues.

The genes are TRBV7-2 and TRBJ2-7, with TRBD2 matching over 8 bases. Trimming removed 5 bases from V and 5 bases from J; junction bases left unmatched: 14. The CDR3 is made up of 16 amino acids. Germline V CDR1 and CDR2: SGHTA, FQGNSA. The CDR3, as DNA: TGTGCCAGCAGCCTGCGCGGGGGGCCCAGGGCTAACGAGCAGTACTTC. It encodes CASSLRGGPRANEQYF.

The V gene is TRBV9, the J gene TRBJ2-3; unclear D gene. The CDR3 length is 14 residues. Trimming removed 0 bases from V and 2 bases from J, with 7 bases in between. Germline CDR1 SGDLS, CDR2 YYNGEE. The CDR3 DNA reads as TGTGCCAGCAGCGTAGCTATATCCACAGATACGCAGTATTTT. Protein product: CASSVAISTDTQYF.

The sample holds one count of this clone. The chain recombines TRBV14 with TRBJ2-1; weak D call: TRBD2 (7 bases). Trimming took off 6 bases at V and 2 bases at J, with 14 bases between the two ends. The length of the CDR3 is 15 residues. The germline V gene encodes CDR1 SGHDN and CDR2 FVKESK. The chain's CDR3 is CASRRRGGPYNEQFF. The CDR3 nucleotides are TGTGCCAGCAGAAGAAGGGGGGGCCCCTACAATGAGCAGTTCTTC.